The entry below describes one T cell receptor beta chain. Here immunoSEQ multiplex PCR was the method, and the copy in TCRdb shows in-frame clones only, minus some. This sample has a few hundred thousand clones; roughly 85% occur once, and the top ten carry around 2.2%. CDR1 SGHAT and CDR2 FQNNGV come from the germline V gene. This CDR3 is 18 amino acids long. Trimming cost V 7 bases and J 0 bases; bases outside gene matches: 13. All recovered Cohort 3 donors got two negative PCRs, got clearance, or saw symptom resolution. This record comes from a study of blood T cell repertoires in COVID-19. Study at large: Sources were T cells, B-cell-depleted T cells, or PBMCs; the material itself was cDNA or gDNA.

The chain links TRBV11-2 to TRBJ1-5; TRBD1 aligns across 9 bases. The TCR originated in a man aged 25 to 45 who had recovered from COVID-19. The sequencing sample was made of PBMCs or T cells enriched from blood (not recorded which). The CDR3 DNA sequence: TGTGCCAGCAAACCCCGGGACAGGGTTGGCTATAGCAATCAGCCCCAGCATTTT. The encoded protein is CASKPRDRVGYSNQPQHF.